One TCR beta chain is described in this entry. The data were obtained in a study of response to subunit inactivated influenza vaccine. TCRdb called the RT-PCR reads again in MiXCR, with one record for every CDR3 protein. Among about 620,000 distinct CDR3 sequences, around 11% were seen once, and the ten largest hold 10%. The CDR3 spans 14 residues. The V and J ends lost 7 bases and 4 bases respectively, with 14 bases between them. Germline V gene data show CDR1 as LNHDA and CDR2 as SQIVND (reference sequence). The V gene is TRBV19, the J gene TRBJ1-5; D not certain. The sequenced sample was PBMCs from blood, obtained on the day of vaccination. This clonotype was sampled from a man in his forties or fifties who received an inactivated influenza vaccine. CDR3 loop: CASTLRQRNQPQHF. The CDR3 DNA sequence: TGTGCCAGTACCCTCAGGCAGAGAAATCAGCCCCAGCATTTT.